The 21 T cell receptor beta chains below all came from one sample that was sequenced in a study of cytomegalovirus exposure and HLA in healthy donors. PCR primers comprised 60 Vbeta and 13 Jbeta primers. Repertoires were generated with immunoSEQ multiplex PCR, while TCRdb's copy carries only in-frame clones and drops some. This sample has approximately 110,000 clones, with 55% to 65% found just once. The sample taken for sequencing was PBMCs. The receptors stem from a man between 25 and 39 years old in good health and CMV-seropositive.

J is TRBJ2-7 and V is TRBV18, with 9 bases aligning to TRBD1. The CDR3 is made up of 17 amino acids. Germline V gene lookup returns CDR1 KGHSH and CDR2 LQKENI. V was pared by 2 bases and J by 0 bases, with 8 bases of the junction left unmatched. CDR3 sequence reads: CASSPDPGTGFSYEQYF. The CDR3 nucleotides are TGTGCCAGCTCACCAGACCCCGGGACAGGGTTCTCCTACGAGCAGTACTTC.

This rearrangement joins TRBV5-1 to TRBJ2-2; 10 nucleotides line up with TRBD1. The length of the CDR3 is 18 residues. V lost 0 bases, J lost 6 bases, and 11 bases stayed unmatched. Germline V gene lookup returns CDR1 SGHRS and CDR2 YFSETQ. The CDR3 nucleotides read TGCGCCAGCAGCTTGGCCTCTAAATTGACAGGGGGCCCCGGGGAGCTGTTTTTT. Residues: CASSLASKLTGGPGELFF.

The chain carries TRBV5-4 and TRBJ2-3; tentatively, D is TRBD2 (7 bases). From germline, CDR1 is SGHNT and CDR2 YYREEE (reference sequence). Trimming removed 6 bases from V and 10 bases from J, with 21 bases in between. The CDR3 is 14 amino acids. The CDR3 sequence is CASTTGGAQVPQYF. CDR3 sequence (DNA): TGTGCCAGCACGACTGGGGGGGCGCAGGTTCCGCAGTATTTT.

The chain employs TRBV28 and TRBJ1-2, with TRBD1 matching over 9 bases. The germline gives CDR1 MDHEN, CDR2 SYDVKM. The CDR3 has 15 amino acids. V trimming: 5 bases; J trimming: 4 bases; junction bases outside the gene matches: 8. This CDR3 is CASSPSPGQGYGYTF. DNA of the CDR3: TGTGCCAGCAGTCCCTCTCCGGGACAGGGCTATGGCTACACCTTC.

This clone has just one count. Other DNA sequences in the sample encode the same CDR3. The chain has TRBV7-8 and TRBJ1-3, with D hard to call. The CDR3 extends over 14 amino acids. V dropped 5 bases and J dropped 7 bases, with 15 bases sitting between them. The V gene's germline CDR1 is SGHVS and CDR2 FQNEAQ. The CDR3 reads CASSPRGSGNTIYF. The CDR3 bases are TGTGCCAGCAGCCCTCGGGGTTCGGGGAACACCATATATTTT.

A few counts support this clone. The rearrangement uses TRBV19 and TRBJ2-7, with TRBD1 identical over 11 bases. V shed 5 bases, J shed 12 bases, and the junction held 9 bases outside the gene matches. Germline V gene sequence: CDR1 LNHDA, CDR2 SQIVND (reference sequence). The CDR3 spans 13 residues. The CDR3 coding sequence is TGTGCCAGTAGTCCGCGGGACAGGGGGAGTTGGTACTTC. It codes for CASSPRDRGSWYF. The full variable domain, rest sourced from reference TRBV19 and TRBJ2-7, is DGGITQSPKYLFRKEGQNVTLSCEQNLNHDAMYWYRQDPGQGLRLIYYSQIVNDFQKGDIAEGYSVSREKKESFPLTVTSAQKNPTAFYLCASSPRDRGSWYFGPGTRLTVT.

V is TRBV6-1 and J is TRBJ1-2; 9 bases line up with TRBD1. The CDR3 is 14 residues long. After removal of 5 bases from V and 6 bases from J, the junction contained 7 bases not matched to a gene. The germline CDR1 and CDR2 sequences are MNHNS and SASEGT. This chain's CDR3 is CASSTPGTGNGYTF. The CDR3 nucleotides read TGTGCCAGCAGTACCCCCGGGACAGGGAATGGCTACACCTTC.

In its sample, this clone was seen once. The chain couples TRBV7-6 to TRBJ2-3, with D possibly being TRBD2 (6 bases). Looked up from germline, CDR1 is SGHVS and CDR2 is FNYEAQ. V lost 5 bases and J lost 2, with 14 bases in between. This CDR3 region has 15 residues. The CDR3 sequence is CASSPGRGNTDTQYF. The CDR3 bases are TGTGCCAGCAGCCCCGGTCGGGGGAACACAGATACGCAGTATTTT.

The CDR3 region is CASSPSGTSGDTQYF. Here the CDR3 DNA reads TGTGCCAGCAGCCCCTCCGGGACTAGCGGGGATACGCAGTATTTT. The chain combines TRBV9 with TRBJ2-3, with 12 nucleotides matching TRBD2. The CDR3 runs to 15 residues. With 4 bases clipped from V and 6 bases from J, the junction kept 6 bases outside the gene matches. In germline, CDR1 is SGDLS, CDR2 YYNGEE.

Here the CDR3 reads CASSLVGGTGELFF. The CDR3 DNA reads as TGTGCCAGCAGTTTAGTGGGGGGGACCGGGGAGCTGTTTTTT. The chain employs TRBV27 and TRBJ2-2; the match to TRBD2 covers 7 bases. CDR3 length equals 14 residues. Per germline, CDR1 MNHEY and CDR2 SMNVEV (reference sequence). V trimming: 2 bases; J trimming: 5 bases; junction bases outside the gene matches: 2.

This clone was recorded a few times. Other DNA sequences in the sample encode the same CDR3. The gene calls are TRBV29-1 and TRBJ1-2; D is ambiguous. The CDR3 covers 13 residues. The germline V gene encodes CDR1 SQVTM and CDR2 ANQGSEA. V lost 2 bases to trimming and J lost 5 bases, with 12 bases between them. CDR3 nucleotide sequence: TGCAGCGTTGAAAGAGGGTTAGGGTATGGCTACACCTTC. Translation: CSVERGLGYGYTF.

The V gene is TRBV7-9, the J gene TRBJ2-3; the match to TRBD2 covers 9 bases. The CDR3 is 17 residues long. CDR1 SEHNR and CDR2 FQNEAQ come from the germline V gene (reference sequence). Germline trimming cut 4 bases from V and 0 bases from J; bases unmatched to any gene: 8. Written as DNA, the CDR3 is TGTGCCAGCAGCTCCCCGAGCGGGGGGCGGAGCACAGATACGCAGTATTTT. This gives the protein CASSSPSGGRSTDTQYF.

The V and J genes are TRBV29-1 and TRBJ1-2, with D perhaps matching TRBD1 (5 bases). CDR1 and CDR2 from the germline V gene are SQVTM and ANQGSEA. V lost 7 bases and J 4 bases, leaving 10 bases between the germline ends. The length of the CDR3 is 11 residues. The CDR3 loop reads CSASGGYGYTF. The CDR3 DNA reads as TGCAGCGCCTCCGGGGGCTATGGCTACACCTTC. Combining the CDR3 with reference TRBV29-1 and TRBJ1-2 gives the whole variable domain SAVISQKPSRDICQRGTSLTIQCQVDSQVTMMFWYRQQPGQSLTLIATANQGSEATYESGFVIDKFPISRPNLTFSTLTVSNMSPEDSSIYLCSASGGYGYTFGSGTRLTVV.

This clone was counted ten times or more. The chain uses TRBV5-1 and TRBJ1-6, with D perhaps matching TRBD1 (6 bases). Germline V CDR1 and CDR2: SGHRS, YFSETQ. The V end was cut by 2 bases, the J end by 9 bases, with 18 bases between. The CDR3 is made up of 16 amino acids. The CDR3 spells CASSLLSQGLGSPLHF. The DNA for the CDR3 is TGCGCCAGCAGCTTACTTTCACAGGGCTTAGGTTCACCCCTCCACTTT.

CDR3 region: CASSLREGGYTF. CDR3 nucleotides: TGTGCCAGCAGCTTAAGAGAGGGTGGCTACACCTTC. This sequence joins TRBV5-6 and TRBJ1-2; the D is unclear. The CDR3 spans 12 residues. Germline CDR1 reads SGHDT; CDR2 reads YYEEEE. V lost 2 bases to trimming and J lost 7 bases, with 9 bases between them.

The V call is TRBV25-1, the J call TRBJ1-6, with D perhaps TRBD1 (5 bases). Germline V gene lookup returns CDR1 MGHDK and CDR2 SYGVNS. The CDR3 spans 15 residues. CDR3 coding DNA: TGTGCATCCCAGGGCCCGAGCTCCTATAATTCACCCCTCCACTTT. Amino acid sequence: CASQGPSSYNSPLHF.

The V gene is TRBV4-2, the J gene TRBJ1-1; D is unresolved. CDR3 length: 13 residues. The germline V and J ends were trimmed by 3 bases and 11 bases, with 16 bases remaining between them. The germline gives CDR1 LGHNA, CDR2 YNFKEQ. DNA for the CDR3: TGTGCCAGCAGCCAGGACGACTTTCCGGGGGCTTTCTTT. Amino acids: CASSQDDFPGAFF.

The DNA for the CDR3 is TGTGCCAGCAGCTTGGCCAGTGGTAATGAGCAGTTCTTC. Residues: CASSLASGNEQFF. The chain has TRBV5-5 and TRBJ2-1; D gene ambiguous. From germline, CDR1 is SGHKS and CDR2 YYEKEE (reference sequence). Trimming took 0 bases from V and 7 from J, leaving 8 bases between them. The CDR3 extends over 13 amino acids.

The genes are TRBV30 and TRBJ2-3; D unresolved. This CDR3 contains 14 residues. The V end was cut by 1 base, the J end by 2 bases, with 10 bases between. The germline V gene has CDR1 GTSNPN and CDR2 SVGIG (reference sequence). CDR3 sequence reads: CAWSASTTTDTQYF. The CDR3 DNA follows: TGTGCCTGGAGTGCCTCGACAACCACAGATACGCAGTATTTT.

In this sample, this clone turned up a few times. V and J are TRBV6-5 and TRBJ1-2; D may be TRBD1 (5 bases). CDR1 MNHEY and CDR2 SVGAGI come from the germline V gene. Trimming removed 5 bases from V and 5 bases from J, with 15 bases in between. The CDR3 is 14 residues long. DNA for the CDR3: TGTGCCAGCAGTGAAGGGAGGGGTGAGTATGGCTACACCTTC. This translates into CASSEGRGEYGYTF.

The V and J genes are TRBV14 and TRBJ1-2; no clear D gene. Per the germline V gene, CDR1 is SGHDN and CDR2 is FVKESK. V was shortened by 3 bases and J by 2 bases, with 13 bases between the two germline ends. The CDR3 contains 15 residues. The CDR3 region has the DNA TGTGCCAGCAGCCATATAGACAAGTCCAACTATGGCTACACCTTC. Translated, it gives CASSHIDKSNYGYTF. Supplemented by reference TRBV14 and TRBJ1-2, the full variable domain reads EAGVTQFPSHSVIEKGQTVTLRCDPISGHDNLYWYRRVMGKEIKFLLHFVKESKQDESGMPNNRFLAERTGGTYSTLKVQPAELEDSGVYFCASSHIDKSNYGYTFGSGTRLTVV.